The 32 T cell receptor beta chains below all came from one sample that was sequenced in a study of neurological immune-mediated disorders. MiXCR was run by TCRdb on the 5' RACE reads, yielding one entry per CDR3 protein. Of more than 75,000 distinct CDR3 sequences listed, around 3.5% are singletons. The sample comprised PBMCs. The receptors originated from a woman between 45 and 60 years old with multiple sclerosis.

This clonotype was seen at least ten times. The rearrangement joins TRBV2 to TRBJ2-1; 8 positions match TRBD1. CDR1 is SNHLY and CDR2 is FYNNEI in the germline V gene. The CDR3 is made up of 14 amino acids. The trim removed 3 bases at V and 4 bases at J, leaving 2 bases unmatched. CDR3 protein: CASSEQGAYNEQFF. The CDR3 DNA is TGTGCCAGCAGTGAGCAGGGGGCTTACAATGAGCAGTTCTTC.

This clonotype has ten or more counts. The chain is built from TRBV5-1 and TRBJ1-2; maybe TRBD1 (5 bases). V lost 1 base to trimming and J lost 6 bases, with 13 bases between them. The CDR3 has 14 amino acids. Germline loops: CDR1 SGHRS, CDR2 YFSETQ. CDR3 loop: CASSLQGREDGYTF. The DNA of the CDR3 is TGCGCCAGCAGCTTGCAGGGAAGAGAGGATGGCTACACCTTC. Full variable domain (rest looked up from reference TRBV5-1 and TRBJ1-2): KAGVTQTPRYLIKTRGQQVTLSCSPISGHRSVSWYQQTPGQGLQFLFEYFSETQRNKGNFPGRFSGRQFSNSRSEMNVSTLELGDSALYLCASSLQGREDGYTFGSGTRLTVV.

This clonotype was seen at least ten times. This rearrangement joins TRBV9 to TRBJ2-1; unclear D gene. This CDR3 has 13 amino acids. V lost 0 bases and J lost 8, with 9 bases in between. Germline-derived CDR1 and CDR2 are SGDLS and YYNGEE. The CDR3 region is CASSVGSPHEQFF. In DNA form, the CDR3 reads TGTGCCAGCAGCGTAGGTTCCCCCCATGAGCAGTTCTTC.

In its sample, this clonotype was seen many times. V usage is TRBV4-1 and J usage is TRBJ2-3; unclear D gene. V was cut by 5 bases and J by 6 bases, with 15 bases left in between. The germline V gene encodes CDR1 MGHRA and CDR2 YSYEKL. The CDR3 has 14 amino acids. CDR3 sequence reads: CASSSKPGLDTQYF. The DNA for the CDR3 is TGCGCCAGCAGCTCAAAACCCGGGTTGGATACGCAGTATTTT.

This clonotype was seen ten or more times. The gene calls are TRBV3-1 and TRBJ1-4; D unclear. V dropped 4 bases and J dropped 6 bases, with 15 bases sitting between them. The germline gives CDR1 LGHDT, CDR2 YNNKEL (reference sequence). This CDR3 spans 15 amino acids. CDR3 nucleotides: TGTGCCAGCAGCCCCGGAGACACTGCGTATGAAAAACTGTTTTTT. Protein: CASSPGDTAYEKLFF.

This clonotype was seen ten or more times. This chain joins TRBV5-1 and TRBJ2-1; D is ambiguous. The germline gives CDR1 SGHRS, CDR2 YFSETQ. Trimming cost V 0 bases and J 0 bases, with 7 bases left between them. The CDR3 loop spans 15 amino acids. The CDR3 protein is CASSLGAVSYNEQFF. In DNA, the CDR3 is TGCGCCAGCAGCTTGGGGGCGGTCTCCTACAATGAGCAGTTCTTC.

Ten or more counts support this clonotype. The V call is TRBV20-1, the J call TRBJ1-2, with TRBD1 identical over 7 bases. The CDR3 has 12 residues. CDR1 DFQATT and CDR2 SNEGSKA come from the germline V gene (reference sequence). J gave up 7 bases and V 1 base, and 3 bases lay outside the gene matches. CDR3 amino acids: CSARGRGPGYTF. CDR3 bases: TGCAGTGCTAGAGGAAGGGGGCCTGGCTACACCTTC.

This clonotype was seen repeatedly, ten times or more. This sequence joins TRBV5-1 and TRBJ2-7; TRBD1 might be the D (5 bases). The germline V gene has CDR1 SGHRS and CDR2 YFSETQ. V shed 1 base and J shed 1 base, with 18 bases lying between them. There are 17 residues in the CDR3. The CDR3 DNA reads as TGCGCCAGCAGCTTGAGCTTCGGTTCAGGGTTTTCCTACGAGCAGTACTTC. Amino acid sequence: CASSLSFGSGFSYEQYF.

The table lists this clonotype with many counts. This chain joins TRBV20-1 and TRBJ2-3; perhaps TRBD2 as D (7 bases). This CDR3 comprises 14 residues. Looked up from germline, CDR1 is DFQATT and CDR2 is SNEGSKA (reference sequence). V was shortened by 2 bases and J by 8 bases, with 17 bases between the two germline ends. CDR3 coding DNA: TGCAGTGCTAGATCCTCGGGGGGCTTTGGTACGCAGTATTTT. This encodes CSARSSGGFGTQYF.

In its sample, this clonotype was seen many times. This chain links TRBV5-6 with TRBJ2-1; D perhaps matches TRBD2 (6 bases). Trimming shortened V by 2 bases and J by 9 bases, and 15 bases separated the two germline ends. Per the germline V gene, CDR1 is SGHDT and CDR2 is YYEEEE. This CDR3 has 14 residues. The CDR3 DNA sequence: TGTGCCAGCAGCTTAGGTTCGCTGGGGGGTGAGCAGTTCTTC. This gives the protein CASSLGSLGGEQFF.

In its sample, this clonotype was seen many times. This chain joins TRBV7-2 and TRBJ2-7, with D unresolved. V shed 3 bases and J shed 2 bases, with 8 bases lying between them. From germline, CDR1 is SGHTA and CDR2 FQGNSA. This CDR3 is 13 amino acids long. CDR3 nucleotide sequence: TGTGCCAGCAGCTTCCCTCAAACCTACGAGCAGTACTTC. Amino acid sequence: CASSFPQTYEQYF.

This clonotype was observed many times. The rearrangement joins TRBV20-1 to TRBJ2-1; 8 nucleotides agree with TRBD1. With 7 bases clipped from V and 6 bases from J, the junction kept 8 bases outside the gene matches. CDR1 and CDR2 (germline): DFQATT, SNEGSKA (reference sequence). The CDR3 is 13 amino acids. CDR3 DNA: TGCAGTGGACTCTCCGGGACAGGCAATGAGCAGTTCTTC. Translated, it gives CSGLSGTGNEQFF.

There are many counts of this clonotype. The genes are TRBV5-1 and TRBJ2-3; D might be TRBD1 or TRBD2, each matching 6 bases. This CDR3 contains 16 residues. The germline CDR1 and CDR2 sequences are SGHRS and YFSETQ. V was trimmed by 0 bases and J by 1 base, leaving 12 bases between them. The CDR3 here is CASSLVSGAGTDTQYF. For the CDR3, the DNA is TGCGCCAGCAGCTTGGTGTCGGGGGCCGGCACAGATACGCAGTATTTT.

This clonotype was seen many times. V is TRBV5-1 and J is TRBJ2-1; TRBD2 matches 7 bases. The CDR3 consists of 17 residues. J was trimmed by 6 bases and V by 4 bases; bases with no gene match: 16. Germline V gene sequence: CDR1 SGHRS, CDR2 YFSETQ. CDR3 sequence (DNA): TGCGCCAGCAGCCCCACCATTGGGGGGGGTGGTCCCAATGAGCAGTTCTTC. Translating it yields CASSPTIGGGGPNEQFF. The full variable domain, rest sourced from reference TRBV5-1 and TRBJ2-1, is KAGVTQTPRYLIKTRGQQVTLSCSPISGHRSVSWYQQTPGQGLQFLFEYFSETQRNKGNFPGRFSGRQFSNSRSEMNVSTLELGDSALYLCASSPTIGGGGPNEQFFGPGTRLTVL.

The V and J genes are TRBV3-1 and TRBJ1-6; no definite D call. The V gene lost 1 base and the J gene lost 10 bases, with 11 bases spanning the gap. The germline V gene encodes CDR1 LGHDT and CDR2 YNNKEL (reference sequence). The CDR3 runs to 14 residues. This chain's CDR3 is CASSQGGKGSPLHF. In DNA form, the CDR3 reads TGTGCCAGCAGCCAAGGAGGAAAGGGATCACCCCTCCACTTT.

There are many counts of this clonotype. This chain uses TRBV5-5 with TRBJ2-3; 10 nucleotides line up with TRBD2. The CDR3 contains 17 residues. Germline V gives CDR1 SGHKS, CDR2 YYEKEE (reference sequence). Trimming cost V 4 bases and J 1 base; bases outside gene matches: 9. CDR3 coding DNA: TGTGCCAGCAGCCGAAACCCCCTAGCGGGGGGCACAGATACGCAGTATTTT. Protein sequence: CASSRNPLAGGTDTQYF.

This clonotype was counted ten times or more. V gene TRBV7-2 combines with J gene TRBJ2-1, with TRBD1 matching 12 bases. Germline V lookup: CDR1 SGHTA, CDR2 FQGNSA. The CDR3 totals 15 residues. The J segment lost 8 bases and the V segment lost 4 bases, leaving 6 bases of the junction unmatched. The CDR3 reads CASSSGTGGVYEQFF. The CDR3 DNA reads as TGTGCCAGCAGCTCCGGGACAGGGGGCGTCTATGAGCAGTTCTTC.

This clonotype was counted at least ten times. The rearrangement links TRBV13 to TRBJ2-7, with 9 bases that match TRBD1. V lost 1 base and J lost 0; bases outside the gene matches: 1. CDR1 is PRHDT, CDR2 FYEKMQ, per germline (reference sequence). CDR3 size: 15 residues. CDR3 coding DNA: TGTGCCAGCAGCTTAGAGGGACAGGGCTCCTACGAGCAGTACTTC. Its translation: CASSLEGQGSYEQYF.

The chain has TRBV7-9 and TRBJ2-3; TRBD2 is a possible D gene (5 bases). Germline V gene sequence: CDR1 SEHNR, CDR2 FQNEAQ (reference sequence). The CDR3 has 15 residues. V lost 5 bases and J lost 5, with 17 bases in between. The CDR3 reads CASSKMGGSGDTQYF. CDR3 DNA sequence: TGTGCCAGCAGCAAGATGGGCGGGTCTGGAGATACGCAGTATTTT.

This clonotype was seen a few times. The V call is TRBV6-2 or TRBV6-3, the J call TRBJ2-7; a possible D gene is TRBD2 (6 bases). The V end was cut by 0 bases, the J end by 1 base, with 16 bases between. CDR1 is MNHEY and CDR2 is SVGEGT in the germline V gene. This CDR3 comprises 17 residues. CDR3 bases: TGTGCCAGCAGTTACTCGCTTTGGGACCGGGGGTCCTACGAGCAGTACTTC. Residues: CASSYSLWDRGSYEQYF.

This clonotype was counted many times. The gene calls are TRBV3-1 and TRBJ2-7; no clear D. The CDR3 extends over 14 amino acids. The germline CDR1 and CDR2 sequences are LGHDT and YNNKEL (reference sequence). Trimming shortened V by 5 bases and J by 2 bases, and 13 bases separated the two germline ends. CDR3 in amino acids: CASSSPSPTYEQYF. For the CDR3, the DNA is TGTGCCAGCAGCTCGCCGAGTCCCACCTACGAGCAGTACTTC.

This clonotype was seen only a few times. A junction end diverges from the germline sequence, so it may reflect a read error. V gene TRBV24-1 combines with J gene TRBJ1-5, with 8 bases aligning to TRBD1. The length of the CDR3 is 17 residues. The germline V gene has CDR1 KGHDR and CDR2 SFDVKD. The CDR3 sequence is CATSRQGLVDSNKTQNF. Here the CDR3 DNA reads TGTGCCACCAGTAGACAGGGGCTCGTAGATAGCAATAAGACCCAGAATTTT.

This clonotype occurred many times. The chain employs TRBV25-1 and TRBJ1-2; TRBD1 matches at 7 bases. From germline, CDR1 is MGHDK and CDR2 SYGVNS. The trim removed 4 bases at V and 8 bases at J, leaving 4 bases unmatched. The CDR3 sequence is 12 residues long. The CDR3 loop reads CASSATGAGYTF. The CDR3 DNA sequence: TGTGCCAGCAGTGCCACAGGGGCCGGCTACACCTTC.

This clonotype was found many times. V usage is TRBV5-1 and J usage is TRBJ2-7; 12 nucleotides agree with TRBD2. CDR1 and CDR2 (germline): SGHRS, YFSETQ. Trimming removed 4 bases from V and 2 bases from J; junction bases left unmatched: 1. The CDR3 is 14 residues long. The DNA of the CDR3 is TGCGCCAGCAGCGCTAGCGGGGGGGCCTACGAGCAGTACTTC. It encodes CASSASGGAYEQYF.

In this sample, this clonotype turned up many times. The rearrangement links TRBV5-1 to TRBJ1-2, with D possibly TRBD1 on 6 matching bases. Trimming took off 5 bases at V and 3 bases at J, with 20 bases between the two ends. The CDR3 has 16 amino acids. CDR1 and CDR2 from the germline V gene are SGHRS and YFSETQ. CDR3 region: CASREGHSEPYYGYTF. The DNA of the CDR3 is TGCGCCAGCAGAGAGGGACACTCCGAACCCTACTATGGCTACACCTTC.

This clonotype has ten or more counts. This sequence joins TRBV4-1 and TRBJ1-5, with D maybe TRBD1 (5 bases). Trimming removed 5 bases at V and 1 base at J, with 18 bases between. Germline V lookup: CDR1 MGHRA, CDR2 YSYEKL. This CDR3 has 17 amino acids. CDR3 nucleotide sequence: TGCGCCAGCAGCGGGGGGAGGTTTGGGGTGAGCAATCAGCCCCAGCATTTT. Residues: CASSGGRFGVSNQPQHF.

This clonotype showed up many times. The V call is TRBV27, the J call TRBJ2-7; D assignment may be TRBD1 or TRBD2 (5 bases each). CDR3 length equals 13 residues. Trimming took off 5 bases at V and 3 bases at J, with 11 bases between the two ends. Germline-derived CDR1 and CDR2 are MNHEY and SMNVEV (reference sequence). CDR3 coding DNA: TGTGCCAGCAGTCCGGGACGGGGCTACGAGCAGTACTTC. Translated, it gives CASSPGRGYEQYF.

This clonotype was seen ten or more times. The V and J genes are TRBV11-2 and TRBJ2-1; D is uncertain. Per germline, CDR1 SGHAT and CDR2 FQNNGV. The V and J ends lost 0 bases and 5 bases respectively, with 5 bases between them. The CDR3 consists of 13 residues. The CDR3 sequence: CASSLESNNEQFF. CDR3 nucleotide sequence: TGTGCCAGCAGCTTAGAAAGCAACAATGAGCAGTTCTTC. Full variable domain (remainder filled in from reference TRBV11-2 and TRBJ2-1): EAGVAQSPRYKIIEKRQSVAFWCNPISGHATLYWYQQILGQGPKLLIQFQNNGVVDDSQLPKDRFSAERLKGVDSTLKIQPAKLEDSAVYLCASSLESNNEQFFGPGTRLTVL.

This clonotype was seen more than once but under ten times. A much larger clone differs from this one at a single base, so this may be a read error. In DNA, the CDR3 is TGTGCCAGCAGCGTATGGGACTTCGGACAGCACCAGCATTTT. Translation gives CASSVWDFGQHQHF. The chain joins TRBV9 to TRBJ1-5; maybe TRBD1 (6 bases). In germline, CDR1 is SGDLS, CDR2 YYNGEE. The CDR3 runs to 14 residues.

This clonotype was recorded many times. The chain recombines TRBV4-1 with TRBJ2-7; tentatively, D is TRBD1 (5 bases). Trimming took 1 base from V and 8 from J, leaving 18 bases between them. Germline V gene data show CDR1 as MGHRA and CDR2 as YSYEKL. The CDR3 loop spans 15 amino acids. The DNA of the CDR3 is TGCGCCAGCAGCCAAGTCGCCCTAGGCAGGGTTCAGCAGTACTTC. This translates into CASSQVALGRVQQYF.

Many counts were recorded for this clonotype. J is TRBJ2-3 and V is TRBV7-3, with 9 bases aligning to TRBD1. The germline V gene has CDR1 SGHTA and CDR2 FQGTGA. With V trimmed by 5 bases and J by 5 bases, 8 bases remained unmatched. CDR3 size: 15 residues. DNA for the CDR3: TGTGCCAGCAGCCCGGGGACAGGGAGCGGAGATACGCAGTATTTT. Its translation is CASSPGTGSGDTQYF.

This clonotype came up many times. This chain links TRBV29-1 with TRBJ1-1; TRBD1 might be the D (6 bases). This CDR3 contains 12 residues. Germline V gives CDR1 SQVTM, CDR2 ANQGSEA. V lost 7 bases and J lost 2, with 11 bases in between. As DNA, the CDR3 is TGCAGCGCCGGGACAACCAACACTGAAGCTTTCTTT. Its translation: CSAGTTNTEAFF.